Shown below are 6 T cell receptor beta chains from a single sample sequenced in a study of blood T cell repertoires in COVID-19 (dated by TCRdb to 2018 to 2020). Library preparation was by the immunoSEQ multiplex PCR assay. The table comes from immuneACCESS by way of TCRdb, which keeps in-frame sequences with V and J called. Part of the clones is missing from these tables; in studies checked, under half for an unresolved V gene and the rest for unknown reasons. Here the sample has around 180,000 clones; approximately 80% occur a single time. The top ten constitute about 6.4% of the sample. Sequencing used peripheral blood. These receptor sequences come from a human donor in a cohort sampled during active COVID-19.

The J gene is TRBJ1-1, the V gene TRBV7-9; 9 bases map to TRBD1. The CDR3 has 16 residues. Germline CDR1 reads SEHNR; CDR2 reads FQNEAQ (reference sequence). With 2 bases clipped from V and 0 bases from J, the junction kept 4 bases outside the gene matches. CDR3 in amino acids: CASSLTRDRVNTEAFF. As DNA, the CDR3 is TGTGCCAGCAGCTTAACACGGGACAGGGTGAACACTGAAGCTTTCTTT.

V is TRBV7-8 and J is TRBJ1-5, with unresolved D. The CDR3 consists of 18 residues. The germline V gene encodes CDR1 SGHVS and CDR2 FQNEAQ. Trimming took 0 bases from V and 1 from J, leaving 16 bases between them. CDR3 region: CASSLANVLARSNQPQHF. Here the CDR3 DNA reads TGTGCCAGCAGCTTAGCGAACGTCTTAGCTAGGAGCAATCAGCCCCAGCATTTT.

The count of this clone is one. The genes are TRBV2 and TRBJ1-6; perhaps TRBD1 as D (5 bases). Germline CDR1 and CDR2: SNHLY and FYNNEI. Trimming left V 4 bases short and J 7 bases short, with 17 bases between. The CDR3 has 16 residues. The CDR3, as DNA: TGTGCCAGCAGTGTGTTGTCCCAGGGAGGAAATTCACCCCTCCACTTT. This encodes CASSVLSQGGNSPLHF.

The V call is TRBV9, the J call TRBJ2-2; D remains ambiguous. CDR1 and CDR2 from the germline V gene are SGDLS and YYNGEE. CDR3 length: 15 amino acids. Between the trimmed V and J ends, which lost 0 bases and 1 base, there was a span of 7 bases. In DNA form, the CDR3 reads TGTGCCAGCAGCGTAGGTCAGTGGAACACCGGGGAGCTGTTTTTT. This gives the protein CASSVGQWNTGELFF. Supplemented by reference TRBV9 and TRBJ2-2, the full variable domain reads DSGVTQTPKHLITATGQRVTLRCSPRSGDLSVYWYQQSLDQGLQFLIQYYNGEERAKGNILERFSAQQFPDLHSELNLSSLELGDSALYFCASSVGQWNTGELFFGEGSRLTVL.

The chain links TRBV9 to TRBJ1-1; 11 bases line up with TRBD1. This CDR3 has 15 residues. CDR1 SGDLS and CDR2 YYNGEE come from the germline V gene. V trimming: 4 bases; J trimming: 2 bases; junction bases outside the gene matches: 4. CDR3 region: CASSLGQGANTEAFF. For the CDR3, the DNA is TGTGCCAGCAGCTTAGGACAGGGGGCTAACACTGAAGCTTTCTTT.

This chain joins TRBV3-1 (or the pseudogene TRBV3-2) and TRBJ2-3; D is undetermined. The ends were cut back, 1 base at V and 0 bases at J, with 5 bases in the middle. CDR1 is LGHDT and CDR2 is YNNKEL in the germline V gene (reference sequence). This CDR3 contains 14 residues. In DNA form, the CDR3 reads TGTGCCAGCAGCCAAGTCGTGAGCACAGATACGCAGTATTTT. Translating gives CASSQVVSTDTQYF.